This entry features one T cell receptor beta chain sequence. This entry belongs to a study of PD-1 blockade in classical Hodgkin lymphoma. The CDR3 covers 14 residues. Trimming pared 2 bases from V and 4 bases from J, leaving 11 bases between. Germline CDR1 is MNHNS and CDR2 is SASEGT. Method: immunoSEQ multiplex PCR; TCRdb's copy keeps in-frame clones and lacks some. The sample has over 80,000 clones, 92% seen once; the top ten hold about 2.5%. Every patient was affected by relapse after autologous stem cell transplantation, while exposure to brentuximab vedotin was not uniform. This sample comprised peripheral blood mononuclear cells (PBMCs), obtained at baseline. This chain uses TRBV6-1 with TRBJ1-2; D ambiguous. This TCR was sampled from a human donor with classical Hodgkin lymphoma. CDR3 sequence: CASSERVIGYGYTF. The DNA for the CDR3 is TGTGCCAGCAGTGAAAGGGTAATAGGCTATGGCTACACCTTC.